This paragraph reports one T cell receptor (beta chain). Its antigen is not known. These data are taken from a study of CD8 T cells in ankylosing spondylitis. Regarding the study as a whole: Researchers report that disease-linked clones proved CD8+ and relatively rare in peripheral blood. According to the report, clones linked to the disease were significantly enriched in matched synovial fluid samples taken from ankylosing spondylitis patients. Eight or nine highly homologous variants made up a TCR beta motif that seemed to typify ankylosing spondylitis blood.

TCRdb passed the 5' RACE reads through MiXCR, listing each CDR3 protein once. The profile shows over 30,000 distinct CDR3 sequences, approximately 15% of them singletons. CDR3 size: 12 residues. Trimming pared 4 bases from V and 8 bases from J, leaving 8 bases between. The germline CDR1 and CDR2 sequences are LGHNA and YSLEER. This TCR came from a male donor with ankylosing spondylitis or in good health (not recorded which). The specimen was blood. V is TRBV4-3 and J is TRBJ2-2; D call uncertain. CDR3 region: CASSLYPGELFF. CDR3 DNA sequence: TGCGCCAGCAGCCTATATCCGGGGGAGCTGTTTTTT.